This T cell receptor beta chain was identified during a study of T-cell reconstitution after alpha-beta-depleted transplantation in children. Unique molecular identifiers were incorporated during preparation of the TCRbeta library. TCRdb ran MiXCR on the PCR reads and lists one entry per CDR3 protein. The top ten clones hold roughly 4.5% of a sample with 190,000 or so distinct CDR3 sequences, about 6% of them seen once. The receptor comes from a girl in the first two years of life with combined immunodeficiency, due to receive a stem cell transplant. The material was PBMCs, obtained before TCRalphabeta/CD19-depleted stem cell transplant.

The CDR3 sequence is CASSRLIAGAQETQYF. CDR3 DNA sequence: TGTGCCAGCAGTCGGTTAATAGCGGGAGCCCAAGAGACCCAGTACTTC. V usage is TRBV6-1 and J usage is TRBJ2-5, with 9 bases identical to TRBD2. The V gene's germline CDR1 is MNHNS and CDR2 SASEGT. This CDR3 is built from 16 residues. Trimming at V came to 5 bases and at J to 1 base, leaving 8 bases not matched to a gene.